Here is one T cell receptor beta chain with its context. What it recognizes is unknown. Each donor was a healthy Caucasian individual from Russia, aged about 6 to 95. With each sample, at least 5 micrograms of total RNA were extracted. V lost 2 bases, J lost 4 bases, and 6 bases stayed unmatched. Per germline, CDR1 MNHEY and CDR2 SVGAGI. The CDR3 covers 15 residues. The record originates from a study of blood T cells in healthy people across ages. Study-wide points: Higher naive T cell percentage went strongly together with higher TCR beta diversity.

It was with a sample-barcoded 5' primer and a J-beta primer mix that a second PCR of roughly 7 to 12 cycles was run. Each CDR3 protein gets one entry after TCRdb re-called the 5' RACE reads with MiXCR. The table shows about 1 million distinct CDR3 sequences, with less than 50% occurring only once. The receptor comes from an older woman in good health. The source material was blood. The chain has TRBV6-5 and TRBJ2-3, with 7 bases identical to TRBD2. CDR3 sequence: CASSYGRERPDTQYF. The DNA of the CDR3 is TGTGCCAGCAGTTACGGGCGGGAGAGGCCAGATACGCAGTATTTT.